The clone carrying this T cell receptor beta chain was found many times. The antigen remains unidentified. Trimming took off 5 bases at V and 8 bases at J, with 18 bases between the two ends. Germline V gene lookup returns CDR1 SGHVS and CDR2 FNYEAQ. This CDR3 comprises 14 residues. TCRdb recomputed calls from the RACE reads with MiXCR, one row per CDR3 protein. The sample includes more than 110,000 distinct CDR3 sequences, roughly 10% of them seen just once. The time point is: patch test 2, 6 weeks after DPC sensitization. Regarding treatment: therapeutic diphenylcyclopropenone sensitization with weekly scalp DPC. This sample is part of a study of human T cells and chemical hapten exposure. Points from the study as a whole: The study found that DPC sensitization did not change TCRs above 1 in 1000 frequency.

This sequence joins TRBV7-6 and TRBJ1-2; D is unclear. This material consisted of whole blood, taken in connection with sensitization to the hapten diphenylcyclopropenone (DPC). This TCR came from a woman aged 50 to 65 with alopecia areata. Some clones in this sample may be carry-over from other donors' samples. As DNA, the CDR3 is TGTGCCAGCAGCCTCGTTTCGATCTCGGGAGGCTACACCTTC. Translating it yields CASSLVSISGGYTF.